This record concerns one T cell receptor beta chain sequence. As yet, its antigen is unknown. This sample is drawn from a study of cytomegalovirus exposure and HLA in healthy donors. General study results and limits: Per a later analysis, 16,951 TCR beta sequences showed association with HLA alleles at 0.05 false discovery rate.

The study ran its PCR with 60 Vbeta and 13 Jbeta primers. As originally analysed: Approximately 11 million of about 80 million unique TCR beta chains were shared, per a later count. Repertoires were generated with immunoSEQ multiplex PCR, while TCRdb's copy carries only in-frame clones and drops some. V, J and clone size derive from that table, while D and trimming were established from the DNA sequence. This table has roughly 200,000 clones, around 73% appearing once. CDR1 LGHNA and CDR2 YNFKEQ come from the germline V gene. This CDR3 has 18 amino acids. With V trimmed by 4 bases and J by 0 bases, 9 bases remained unmatched.

The TCR comes from a woman aged 30 to 39 in good health and CMV-seropositive. The sequencing input was PBMCs. The rearrangement links TRBV4-2 to TRBJ2-6; the match to TRBD1 covers 7 bases. CDR3 residues: CASSPRDSLLSGANVLTF. CDR3 sequence (DNA): TGTGCCAGCAGCCCCCGGGACAGCCTCCTCTCTGGGGCCAACGTCCTGACTTTC.